The rows below give T cell receptor beta chains drawn from one sample of a study of Graves' ophthalmopathy and Graves' hyperthyroidism. TCRdb fed the multiplex PCR reads into MiXCR, producing one record per CDR3 protein. The sample shows over a million distinct CDR3 sequences, about 38% of them seen only once. Material: peripheral blood or thyroid tissue (not recorded which). The origin of the receptors is an adult man with Graves' hyperthyroidism. CDR3s include the opening cysteine and the closing phenylalanine or tryptophan. A D gene is named only where the DNA matches it firmly.

TRBV20-1	NA	TRBJ2-5	CSATQGDWTQYF
TRBV2	NA	TRBJ2-7	CASSEARDYEQYF
TRBV14	TRBD1	TRBJ2-3	CASSRDRGSDTQYF
TRBV2	TRBD1	TRBJ2-7	CASRVKVGQGVHEQYF
TRBV15	NA	TRBJ1-1	CATSRDVTQVEAFF
TRBV7-8	NA	TRBJ1-1	CASSLHANTEAFF
TRBV29-1	NA	TRBJ2-7	CSVESGTLNFPEQYF
TRBV7-9	NA	TRBJ2-7	CASSPRGTLLPQYF
TRBV18	NA	TRBJ1-1	CASSPPGPRRTEAFF
TRBV15	NA	TRBJ1-1	CATREAFF
TRBV10-2	TRBD1	TRBJ1-2	CASRSLGAGGSNNYGYTF
TRBV29-1	NA	TRBJ1-2	CSVGAGPNYGYTF
TRBV6-5	NA	TRBJ1-4	CASSYGSLAEKLFF
TRBV10-3	TRBD1	TRBJ1-6	CAISEMDRLNSPLHF
TRBV11-2	TRBD1	TRBJ2-7	CASSFRQTGDGSYEQYF
TRBV10-3	TRBD1	TRBJ1-4	CAISESYQGDKEKLFF
TRBV12-3/TRBV12-4	NA	TRBJ1-4	CATKGPAGEKLFF
TRBV20-1	TRBD2	TRBJ2-7	CSARGTSDREYF
TRBV7-9	NA	TRBJ1-4	CASSLNRGEKLFF
TRBV10-3	NA	TRBJ2-5	CAISERGQETRYF
TRBV29-1	NA	TRBJ2-7	CSVSGGRSYEQYF
TRBV5-1	NA	TRBJ2-7	CASGLGGGPPGEQYF
TRBV29-1	NA	TRBJ1-4	CSVTDPGNEKLFF
TRBV10-2	NA	TRBJ1-2	CASSEPDSLFSGPRNGYTF
TRBV12-3/TRBV12-4	NA	TRBJ1-4	CASTRGTNEKLFF
TRBV28	NA	TRBJ2-7	CASSFLGEESYYEQYF
TRBV12-3/TRBV12-4	TRBD1	TRBJ2-2	CASSFPGTGGELFF
TRBV7-2	NA	TRBJ2-7	CASSLWDDGSEQYF
TRBV27	NA	TRBJ1-5	CASSHYSNQPQHF